This T cell receptor (beta chain) was identified during a study of blood T cell repertoires in COVID-19 (dated by TCRdb to about 2020). With respect to the entire study: Samples from collaborators originated in the United States, Italy and Spain and spanned both the acute and convalescent phases of COVID-19. The prospective study material was composed of cDNA or gDNA derived from T cells, B-cell-depleted T cells, or PBMCs. Deeply sampled blood TCRbeta repertoires from subjects exposed to, actively infected with, or recovered from COVID-19 were included in the dataset. The repertoires were made available in a free public database intended to serve as a resource for research on the immune response to SARS-CoV-2. Samples were obtained from the ongoing ImmuneRACE study (first 160 participants) and from over 1,000 subjects provided by 6 global collaborators. A de-identified subject ID, COVID-19 status, age in years and sex were almost always included in the sample metadata. HLA class I and class II types, where available, came from metadata supplied by the sample provider rather than from assay-based typing.

TCRbeta CDR3 regions were amplified from genomic DNA using the immunoSEQ Assay, a bias-controlled multiplex PCR. Under the source paper's analysis protocol: Nucleated cell counts per sample were estimated from amplification of reference gene primers within the assay. To quantify the absolute abundance of each unique TCRbeta CDR3 rearrangement, sequence reads were collapsed and filtered. For each sample, productive Simpson clonality was calculated as the square root of Simpson's diversity index over productive rearrangements. TCRdb mirrors the immuneACCESS table, restricted to in-frame sequences. Some clones are absent from its copies; in checked studies, under half trace to an unresolved V gene, and the reason for the others is unknown. The V and J calls and clone size are taken from that table; D and trimming were inferred from the DNA. The sample yields about 230,000 clones; approximately 85% were counted once. The top ten clonotypes cover approximately 0.89% of the sample.

The collaborating institutions used their own protocols to collect whole blood in K2EDTA tubes. For TCRbeta analysis, collaborator samples were shipped as frozen whole blood, as isolated PBMCs, or as DNA extracted from either sample type. V is trimmed back by 1 base and J by 12 bases, and the junction contains 22 bases that no gene match accounts for. Via the germline V gene, CDR1 is SGHVS and CDR2 FQNEAQ. The CDR3 has 18 amino acids, counting the end cysteine and phenylalanine. This entry keeps only the CDR3 DNA: 54 bases, framed from base 1. Paper-wide results and their limitations: Clinical and demographic metadata were provided uncurated, with the amount varying by source and participant.

Comments on this clone: Its antigen specificity is not known. Per-base quality was not reported, and no clone a single base away is much larger than it.

This receptor was obtained from a man between 40 and 49 years old with acute or convalescent COVID-19. Sequenced input: peripheral blood. Recombination joined TRBV7-8 with TRBJ2-7; 9 middle bases align to TRBD2. The base sequence is TGTGCCAGCAGCTTAGATGCGGGAGGGGGGTATCTCCCTTCTATTACGTACTTC. Translated, it reads CASSLDAGGGYLPSITYF.